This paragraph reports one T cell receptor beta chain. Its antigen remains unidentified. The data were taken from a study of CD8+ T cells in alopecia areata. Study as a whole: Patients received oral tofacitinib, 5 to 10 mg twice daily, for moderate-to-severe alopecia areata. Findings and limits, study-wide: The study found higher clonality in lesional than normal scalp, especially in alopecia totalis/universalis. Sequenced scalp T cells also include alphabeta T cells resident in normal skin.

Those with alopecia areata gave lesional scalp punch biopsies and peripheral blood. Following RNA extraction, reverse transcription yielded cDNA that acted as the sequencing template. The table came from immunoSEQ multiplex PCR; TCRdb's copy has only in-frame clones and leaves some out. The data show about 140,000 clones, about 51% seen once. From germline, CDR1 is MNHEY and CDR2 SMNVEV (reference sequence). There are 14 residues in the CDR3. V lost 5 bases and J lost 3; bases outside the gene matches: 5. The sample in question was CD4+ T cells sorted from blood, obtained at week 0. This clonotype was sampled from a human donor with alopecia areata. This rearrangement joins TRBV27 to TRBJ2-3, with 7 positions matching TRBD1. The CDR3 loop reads CASSTGTETDTQYF. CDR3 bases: TGTGCCAGCAGTACAGGGACAGAAACAGATACGCAGTATTTT.